The 23 T cell receptor beta chains below were found in one sample sequenced in a study of T cell clonality in common variable immunodeficiency. Study-level findings and limits: In common variable immunodeficiency, TCR beta chains reportedly carried fewer deletions and N-nucleotide insertions.

This table comes from immunoSEQ multiplex PCR, and its TCRdb copy is limited to in-frame clones, with some not included. The sample presents approximately 24,000 clones, none singletons. No antigen has been identified for these receptors. Specimen: peripheral blood mononuclear cells. These receptors all stem from a human donor with common variable immunodeficiency.

This clone has a handful of counts. Read data end 3 residues before the CDR3 end; the end is taken from the germline J gene. This rearrangement joins TRBV19 to TRBJ1-1; TRBD1 aligns across 7 bases. The CDR3 runs to 15 residues. Germline values: CDR1 LNHDA, CDR2 SQIVND (reference sequence). The junction had 11 bases not matched to a gene; V was cut back by 5 bases and J by 5 bases. The CDR3: CASSSSLTGRTEAFF. The part of the CDR3 DNA that was read is TGTGCCAGTAGTTCTTCATTGACAGGGCGAACTGAA.

On this clone: Read sequence stops 3 residues before the CDR3 end, and the germline J gene provides the missing end. V gene TRBV5-1 combines with J gene TRBJ2-5; no clear D. The CDR3 totals 13 residues. The V gene lost 4 bases and the J gene lost 4 bases, with 11 bases spanning the gap. CDR1 and CDR2 from the germline V gene are SGHRS and YFSETQ. CDR3 residues: CASSRDERETQYF. The covered CDR3 bases are TGCGCCAGCAGCCGAGACGAGCGAGAGACC.

With respect to this clone: From the germline J gene comes the end of the CDR3, since the read stops 3 residues before it. The chain carries TRBV19 and TRBJ2-3, with a possible D match to TRBD2 (6 bases). Germline values: CDR1 LNHDA, CDR2 SQIVND (reference sequence). Trimming pared 4 bases from V and 7 bases from J, leaving 24 bases between. CDR3 length equals 17 residues. CDR3 bases read: TGTGCCAGTAGTAGGGCTGGGGGGACTGGTGTCATTCATACG. It yields the protein CASSRAGGTGVIHT. The entire CDR3 sequence reads CASSRAGGTGVIHTQYF.

This clone came up many times. Coverage ceases 3 residues before the CDR3 finishes, and the germline J gene fills in the end. This chain uses TRBV6-2 or TRBV6-3 with TRBJ2-7; 7 bases match TRBD1. The V and J ends lost 2 bases and 0 bases, in that order; junction bases with no gene match: 4. This CDR3 has 15 amino acids. The germline V gene encodes CDR1 MNHEY and CDR2 SVGEGT. The CDR3 region is CASSYGTVISYEQYF. CDR3 DNA, as far as it was read: TGTGCCAGCAGTTACGGGACAGTCATCTCCTACGAG.

This clone was found a few times. With the read ending 3 residues before the CDR3 end, the germline J gene is used to fill in that end. The chain uses TRBV5-5 and TRBJ2-5, with 9 bases lining up with TRBD2. V shed 6 bases, J shed 2 bases, and the junction held 8 bases outside the gene matches. The CDR3 runs 15 residues. From germline, CDR1 is SGHKS and CDR2 YYEKEE (reference sequence). This CDR3 is CASIQGLASQETQYF. The DNA read from the CDR3 is TGTGCCAGCATCCAAGGACTAGCGTCTCAAGAGACC.

For this clone: Read sequence stops 3 residues before the CDR3 end, and the germline J gene provides the missing end. V gene TRBV5-1 combines with J gene TRBJ1-2; weak D call: TRBD1 (5 bases). This CDR3 comprises 16 residues. CDR1 is SGHRS and CDR2 is YFSETQ in the germline V gene. The V and J ends lost 0 bases and 0 bases respectively, with 12 bases between them. Partial CDR3 DNA: TGCGCCAGCAGCTTGGGGGGAAGGGGAGCTAACTATGGC. As protein: CASSLGGRGANYG. The full-length CDR3 reads as CASSLGGRGANYGYTF. Filled out from reference TRBV5-1 and TRBJ1-2, the complete variable domain reads KAGVTQTPRYLIKTRGQQVTLSCSPISGHRSVSWYQQTPGQGLQFLFEYFSETQRNKGNFPGRFSGRQFSNSRSEMNVSTLELGDSALYLCASSLGGRGANYGYTFGSGTRLTVV.

In the case of this clone: Sequencing ends 3 residues short of the CDR3 end; the germline J gene provides the rest. The chain recombines TRBV5-1 with TRBJ2-7; TRBD1 aligns across 10 bases. The germline gives CDR1 SGHRS, CDR2 YFSETQ. This CDR3 comprises 15 residues. The V segment lost 4 bases and the J segment 6 bases; nucleotides outside the gene matches: 10. CDR3 residues: CASSPGGTGDREQYF. CDR3 DNA, as far as it was read: TGCGCCAGCAGCCCCGGAGGGACAGGGGACCGCGAG.

Concerning this clone itself: The read terminates 3 residues before the CDR3 end, so the remaining end is supplied by the germline J gene. The J gene is TRBJ1-1, the V gene TRBV7-9; the D gene is possibly TRBD1 (5 bases). Germline CDR1 SEHNR, CDR2 FQNEAQ (reference sequence). This CDR3 is 13 amino acids long. V lost 8 bases and J lost 1, with 11 bases in between. CDR3 in amino acids: CASDLGGNTEAFF. CDR3 bases read: TGTGCCAGCGATCTGGGGGGGAACACTGAA.

Remarks on this clone: Coverage ceases 3 residues before the CDR3 finishes, and the germline J gene fills in the end. The rearrangement joins TRBV10-2 to TRBJ2-2, with TRBD2 matching 9 bases. This CDR3 has 16 residues. CDR1 WSHSY and CDR2 SAAADI come from the germline V gene. V lost 0 bases, J lost 6 bases, and 5 bases stayed unmatched. The CDR3 sequence: CASSESSLAGAGELFF. The sequenced CDR3 bases are TGCGCCAGCAGTGAGTCGAGTTTAGCGGGAGCCGGGGAG.

This clone was observed a handful of times. The CDR3 end is not reached by the read, which stops 3 residues before it; the germline J gene fills it in. This rearrangement joins TRBV19 to TRBJ1-5; tentative D call: TRBD1 (6 bases). The CDR3 loop spans 15 amino acids. V was cut by 7 bases and J by 3 bases, with 16 bases left in between. Germline V gene sequence: CDR1 LNHDA, CDR2 SQIVND (reference sequence). CDR3 in amino acids: CASTVDWGLNQPQHF. CDR3 bases read: TGTGCCAGTACGGTCGACTGGGGGCTCAATCAGCCC.

This clone occurred many times. The read gets to within 3 residues of the CDR3 end, and the germline J gene fills in the rest. The rearrangement joins TRBV20-1 to TRBJ1-1; no firm D call. Trimming pared 3 bases from V and 1 base from J, leaving 6 bases between. CDR3 size: 12 residues. CDR1 is DFQATT, CDR2 SNEGSKA, per germline (reference sequence). The sequenced part of the CDR3 DNA is TGCAGTGCTAGTGTCGGGAACACTGAA. Translated: CSASVGNTE. The full CDR3 sequence reads CSASVGNTEAFF.

This clone appeared many times. The read ends 3 residues shy of where the CDR3 ends; the end is completed using the germline J gene. The gene calls are TRBV19 and TRBJ2-3; TRBD2 matches at 9 bases. CDR1 and CDR2 (germline): LNHDA, SQIVND (reference sequence). The CDR3 has 15 amino acids. J was trimmed by 6 bases and V by 8 bases; bases with no gene match: 12. CDR3 sequence reads: CASGLIAGALDTQYF. CDR3 bases read: TGTGCCAGTGGATTAATAGCGGGAGCGTTGGATACG.

To note about this clone: The read ends 3 residues shy of where the CDR3 ends; the end is completed using the germline J gene. The chain recombines TRBV6-1 with TRBJ2-1, with 14 bases fitting TRBD2. Germline-derived CDR1 and CDR2 are MNHNS and SASEGT. Trimming at V came to 4 bases and at J to 5 bases, leaving 10 bases not matched to a gene. The CDR3 totals 18 residues. CDR3 DNA (partial): TGTGCCAGCAGTGCAGCCGTGACTAGCGGGGGGGCGAACAATGAG. Its protein product is CASSAAVTSGGANNE. The full CDR3 sequence reads CASSAAVTSGGANNEQFF.

The sample holds a few counts of this clone. The read is 3 residues too short to cover the CDR3 end, so that end is filled in from the germline J gene. The V and J genes are TRBV30 and TRBJ1-1; maybe TRBD1 (6 bases). This CDR3 spans 14 amino acids. Germline values: CDR1 GTSNPN, CDR2 SVGIG (reference sequence). CDR3 loop: CAWKRPEMTGQAFF. The sequenced part of the CDR3 DNA is TGTGCCTGGAAGAGGCCGGAAATGACAGGTCAA.

This clone appeared a few times. Read data end 3 residues before the CDR3 end; the end is taken from the germline J gene. The chain is built from TRBV30 and TRBJ2-7; TRBD2 is a possible D gene (6 bases). Germline values: CDR1 GTSNPN, CDR2 SVGIG (reference sequence). V lost 5 bases and J lost 2, with 13 bases in between. The CDR3 sequence is 13 residues long. The CDR3 sequence: CAWGTGLTYEQYF. The DNA read from the CDR3 is TGTGCCTGGGGGACCGGACTAACCTACGAG.

This clone occurred many times. The DNA ends 3 residues before the CDR3 does, and the rest of the CDR3 is filled in from the germline J gene. This chain connects TRBV2 to TRBJ1-1, with a possible D match to TRBD1 (6 bases). This CDR3 region has 13 residues. V lost 5 bases and J lost 4, with 11 bases in between. Germline V CDR1 and CDR2: SNHLY, FYNNEI. The CDR3 DNA, read in part, is TGTGCCAGCAGTTACAGGGAGGGCACTGAA. It is translated as CASSYREGTE. The CDR3 in full is CASSYREGTEAFF. Full variable domain (outside the CDR3, taken from reference TRBV2 and TRBJ1-1): EPEVTQTPSHQVTQMGQEVILRCVPISNHLYFYWYRQILGQKVEFLVSFYNNEISEKSEIFDDQFSVERPDGSNFTLKIRSTKLEDSAMYFCASSYREGTEAFFGQGTRLTVV.

Points on this clone: The CDR3 goes on 3 residues after the read ends, and that part is filled in from the germline J gene. The V gene is TRBV30, the J gene TRBJ2-1, with D tentatively TRBD2 (5 bases). The length of the CDR3 is 16 residues. Germline CDR1 is GTSNPN and CDR2 is SVGIG (reference sequence). Trimming took off 0 bases at V and 0 bases at J, with 12 bases between the two ends. CDR3 protein: CAWSVPSGSSYNEQFF. The covered CDR3 bases are TGTGCCTGGAGTGTTCCGTCGGGGAGCTCCTACAATGAG.

A few counts support this clone. Read data end 3 residues before the CDR3 end; the end is taken from the germline J gene. This chain connects TRBV6-1 to TRBJ2-7; D might be TRBD1 (6 bases). Germline V gene sequence: CDR1 MNHNS, CDR2 SASEGT. The V end was cut by 2 bases, the J end by 6 bases, with 8 bases between. The CDR3 spans 12 residues. The CDR3 spells CASSELQGEQYF. The sequenced part of the CDR3 DNA is TGTGCCAGCAGTGAACTACAGGGCGAG.

This clone was seen many times. The DNA ends 3 residues before the CDR3 does, and the rest of the CDR3 is filled in from the germline J gene. This chain joins TRBV5-6 and TRBJ1-2, with D unresolved. The ends were cut back, 0 bases at V and 7 bases at J, with 10 bases in the middle. Germline V CDR1 and CDR2: SGHDT, YYEEEE. The CDR3 covers 13 residues. The chain's CDR3 is CASSLAAGGGYTF. The DNA read from the CDR3 is TGTGCCAGCAGCTTGGCGGCAGGAGGTGGC.

This clone was recorded many times. The read finishes 3 residues shy of the CDR3 end, and the germline J gene is used to complete it. This sequence joins TRBV30 and TRBJ2-7, with 11 bases aligning to TRBD1. V shed 1 base and J 3 bases; nucleotides not matched to a gene: 5. The CDR3 is made up of 15 amino acids. CDR1 is GTSNPN, CDR2 SVGIG, per germline (reference sequence). The part of the CDR3 DNA that was read is TGTGCCTGGAGTGCCGGACAGGGGGCCTTCTACGAG. This translates into CAWSAGQGAFYE. The full CDR3 sequence reads CAWSAGQGAFYEQYF.

Note on this clone: The read terminates 3 residues before the CDR3 end, so the remaining end is supplied by the germline J gene. The rearrangement joins TRBV20-1 to TRBJ2-7, with D unclear. Germline lookup yields CDR1 DFQATT and CDR2 SNEGSKA (reference sequence). There are 11 residues in the CDR3. Trimming took 6 bases from V and 3 from J, leaving 9 bases between them. The CDR3 DNA, read in part, is TGCAGTGCCTTTCAAGGCTACGAG. Amino acid sequence: CSAFQGYE. The whole CDR3 protein reads CSAFQGYEQYF.

Comment on this clone: The read ends 3 residues early relative to the CDR3; the germline J gene fills the gap. V usage is TRBV6-2 or TRBV6-3 and J usage is TRBJ2-7; 11 nucleotides agree with TRBD1. This CDR3 comprises 14 residues. V lost 6 bases and J lost 3; bases outside the gene matches: 4. Germline V gene sequence: CDR1 MNHEY, CDR2 SVGEGT. This CDR3 reads CASSSGTGGYEQYF. Partial CDR3 DNA: TGTGCCAGCAGCTCCGGGACAGGGGGCTACGAG.

At least ten counts were recorded for this clone. The read finishes 3 residues shy of the CDR3 end, and the germline J gene is used to complete it. The chain combines TRBV18 with TRBJ2-1; 10 bases line up with TRBD2. CDR1 is KGHSH and CDR2 is LQKENI in the germline V gene. This CDR3 region has 15 residues. Trimming cost V 3 bases and J 7 bases; bases outside gene matches: 6. The covered CDR3 bases are TGTGCCAGCTCACCCCTAGCGGGAGTAGATAATGAG. Its protein product is CASSPLAGVDNE. The complete CDR3 reads CASSPLAGVDNEQFF.